The present T cell receptor (beta chain) was sequenced within a study of blood T cell repertoires in COVID-19. Clones were sequenced by immunoSEQ multiplex PCR, and TCRdb holds only the in-frame ones, with some missing. This table has about 160,000 clones, roughly nine tenths appearing once. With 6 bases clipped from V and 5 bases from J, the junction kept 5 bases outside the gene matches. There are 15 residues in the CDR3. Per the germline V gene, CDR1 is MNHEY and CDR2 is SVGAGI. Sequenced material: peripheral blood. The V call is TRBV6-5, the J call TRBJ2-5; TRBD2 aligns across 14 bases. This clonotype originated in a woman in her seventies with acute or convalescent COVID-19. The CDR3 nucleotides are TGTGCCAGCAGCGTGACTAGCGGGGGGGCCGAGACCCAGTACTTC. Protein sequence: CASSVTSGGAETQYF.